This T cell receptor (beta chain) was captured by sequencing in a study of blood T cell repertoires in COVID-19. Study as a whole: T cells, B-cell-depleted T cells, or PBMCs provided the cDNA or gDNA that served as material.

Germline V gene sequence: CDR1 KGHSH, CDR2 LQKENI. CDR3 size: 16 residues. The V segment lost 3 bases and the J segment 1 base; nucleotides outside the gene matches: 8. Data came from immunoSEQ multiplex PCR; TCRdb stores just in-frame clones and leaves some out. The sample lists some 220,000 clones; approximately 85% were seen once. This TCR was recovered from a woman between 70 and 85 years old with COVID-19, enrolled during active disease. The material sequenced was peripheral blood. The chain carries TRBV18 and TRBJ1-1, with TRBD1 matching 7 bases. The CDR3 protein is CASSPSRQGGNTEAFF. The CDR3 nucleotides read TGTGCCAGCTCACCTTCCCGACAGGGTGGGAACACTGAAGCTTTCTTT.